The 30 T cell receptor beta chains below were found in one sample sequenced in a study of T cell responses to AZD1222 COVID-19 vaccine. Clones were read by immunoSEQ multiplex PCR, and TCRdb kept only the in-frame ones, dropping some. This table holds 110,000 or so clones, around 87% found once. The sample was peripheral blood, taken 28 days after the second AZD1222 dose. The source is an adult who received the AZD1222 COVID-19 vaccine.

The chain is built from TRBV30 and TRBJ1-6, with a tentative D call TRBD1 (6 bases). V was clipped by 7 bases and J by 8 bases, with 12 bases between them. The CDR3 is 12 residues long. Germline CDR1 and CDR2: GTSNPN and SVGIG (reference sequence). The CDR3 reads CAYNRDHSPLHF. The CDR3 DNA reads TGTGCCTACAACAGGGATCATTCACCCCTCCACTTT.

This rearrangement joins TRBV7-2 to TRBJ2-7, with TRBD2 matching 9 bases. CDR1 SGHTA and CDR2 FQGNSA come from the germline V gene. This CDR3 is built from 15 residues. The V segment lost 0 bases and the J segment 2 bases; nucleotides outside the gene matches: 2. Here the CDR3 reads CASSLAGTSTYEQYF. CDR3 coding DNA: TGTGCCAGCAGCTTAGCCGGGACTAGCACCTACGAGCAGTACTTC.

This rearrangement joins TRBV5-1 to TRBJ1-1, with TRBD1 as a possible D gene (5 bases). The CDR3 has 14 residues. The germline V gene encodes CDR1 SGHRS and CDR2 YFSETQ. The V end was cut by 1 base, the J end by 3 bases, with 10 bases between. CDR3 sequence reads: CASSLRRGYTEAFF. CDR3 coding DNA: TGCGCCAGCAGCTTGAGAAGGGGTTACACTGAAGCTTTCTTT.

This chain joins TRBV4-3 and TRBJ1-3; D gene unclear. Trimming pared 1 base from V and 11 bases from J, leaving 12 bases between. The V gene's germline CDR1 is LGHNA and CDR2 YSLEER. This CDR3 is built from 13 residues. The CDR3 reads CASSQGSRFPIYF. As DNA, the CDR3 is TGCGCCAGCAGCCAAGGAAGTCGTTTTCCCATATATTTT.

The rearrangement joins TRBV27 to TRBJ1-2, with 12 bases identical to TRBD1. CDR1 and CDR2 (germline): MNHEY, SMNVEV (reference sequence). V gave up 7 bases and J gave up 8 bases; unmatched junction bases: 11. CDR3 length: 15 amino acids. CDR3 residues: CASTHSGQGASGYTF. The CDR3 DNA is TGTGCCAGCACTCACTCGGGACAGGGGGCGTCAGGCTACACCTTC.

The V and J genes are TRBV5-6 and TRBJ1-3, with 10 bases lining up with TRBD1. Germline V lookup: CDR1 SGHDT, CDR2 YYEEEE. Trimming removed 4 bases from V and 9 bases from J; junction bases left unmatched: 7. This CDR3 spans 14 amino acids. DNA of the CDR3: TGTGCCAGCAGCGCCCGGGACAGGGGCGCCACCATATATTTT. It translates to CASSARDRGATIYF.

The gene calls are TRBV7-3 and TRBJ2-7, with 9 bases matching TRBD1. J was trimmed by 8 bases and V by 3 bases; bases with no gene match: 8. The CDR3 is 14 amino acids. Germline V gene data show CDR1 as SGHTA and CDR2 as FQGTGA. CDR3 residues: CASSLYGTGRQQYF. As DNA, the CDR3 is TGTGCCAGCAGCTTGTATGGGACAGGGAGGCAGCAGTACTTC.

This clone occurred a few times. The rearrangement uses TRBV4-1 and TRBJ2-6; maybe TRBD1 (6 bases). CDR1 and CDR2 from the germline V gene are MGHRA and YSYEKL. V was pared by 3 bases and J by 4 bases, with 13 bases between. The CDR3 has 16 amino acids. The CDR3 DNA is TGCGCCAGCAGCCAGACACAGGGTAGCGGGGCCAACGTCCTGACTTTC. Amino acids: CASSQTQGSGANVLTF.

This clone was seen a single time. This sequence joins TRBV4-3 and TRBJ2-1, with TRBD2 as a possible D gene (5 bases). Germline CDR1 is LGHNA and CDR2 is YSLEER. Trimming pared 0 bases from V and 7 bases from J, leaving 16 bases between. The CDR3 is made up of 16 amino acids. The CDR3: CASSQDESGSGNEQFF. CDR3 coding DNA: TGCGCCAGCAGCCAAGATGAGAGTGGGAGTGGGAATGAGCAGTTCTTC.

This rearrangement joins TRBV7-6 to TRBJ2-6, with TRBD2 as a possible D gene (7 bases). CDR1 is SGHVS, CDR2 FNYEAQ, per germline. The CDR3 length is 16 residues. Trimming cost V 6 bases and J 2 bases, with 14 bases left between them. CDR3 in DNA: TGTGCCAGCAGTAGGGGGGGTCCCGCTGGGGCCAACGTCCTGACTTTC. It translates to CASSRGGPAGANVLTF.

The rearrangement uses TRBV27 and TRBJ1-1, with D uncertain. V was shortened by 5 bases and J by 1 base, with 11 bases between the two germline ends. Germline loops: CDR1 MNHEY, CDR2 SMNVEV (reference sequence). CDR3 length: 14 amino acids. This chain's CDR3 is CASSPWNGNTEAFF. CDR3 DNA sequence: TGTGCCAGCAGTCCTTGGAATGGGAACACTGAAGCTTTCTTT.

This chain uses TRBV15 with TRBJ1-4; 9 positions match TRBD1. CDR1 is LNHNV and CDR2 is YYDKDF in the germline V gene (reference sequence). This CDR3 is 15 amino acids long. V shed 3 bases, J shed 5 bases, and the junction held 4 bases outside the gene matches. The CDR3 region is CATSSTGTGNEKLFF. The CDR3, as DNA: TGTGCCACCAGCAGCACCGGGACAGGGAATGAAAAACTGTTTTTT. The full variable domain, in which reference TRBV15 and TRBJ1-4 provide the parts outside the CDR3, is DAMVIQNPRYQVTQFGKPVTLSCSQTLNHNVMYWYQQKSSQAPKLLFHYYDKDFNNEADTPDNFQSRRPNTSFCFLDIRSPGLGDTAMYLCATSSTGTGNEKLFFGSGTQLSVL.

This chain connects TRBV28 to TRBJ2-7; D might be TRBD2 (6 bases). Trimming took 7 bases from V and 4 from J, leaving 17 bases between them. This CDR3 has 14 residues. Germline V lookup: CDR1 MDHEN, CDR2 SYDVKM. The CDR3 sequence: CASTTLPGSYEQYF. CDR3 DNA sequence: TGTGCCAGCACCACCCTCCCCGGGAGTTACGAGCAGTACTTC.

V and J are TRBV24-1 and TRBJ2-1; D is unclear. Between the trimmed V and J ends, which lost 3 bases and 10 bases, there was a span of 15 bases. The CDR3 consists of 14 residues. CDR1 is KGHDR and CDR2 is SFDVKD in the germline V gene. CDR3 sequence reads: CATSDTDRPREQFF. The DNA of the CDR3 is TGTGCCACCAGTGATACTGACCGTCCCCGGGAGCAGTTCTTC.

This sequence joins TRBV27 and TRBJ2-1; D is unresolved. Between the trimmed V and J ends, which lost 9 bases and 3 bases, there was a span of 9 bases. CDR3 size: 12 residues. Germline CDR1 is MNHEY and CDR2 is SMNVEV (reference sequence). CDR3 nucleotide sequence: TGTGCCAGTGACGTCGACTACAATGAGCAGTTCTTC. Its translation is CASDVDYNEQFF.

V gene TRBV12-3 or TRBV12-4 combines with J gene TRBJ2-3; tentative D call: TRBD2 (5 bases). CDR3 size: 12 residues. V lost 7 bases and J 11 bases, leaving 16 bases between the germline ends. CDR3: CASTPRGGEQYF. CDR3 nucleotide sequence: TGTGCCAGCACCCCGAGAGGAGGAGAGCAGTATTTT.

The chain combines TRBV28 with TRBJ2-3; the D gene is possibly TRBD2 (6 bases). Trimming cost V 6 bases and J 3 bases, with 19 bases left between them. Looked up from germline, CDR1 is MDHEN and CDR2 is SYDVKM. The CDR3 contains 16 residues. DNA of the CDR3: TGTGCCAGCAGAAGCGGGCGCCCCTCTTGGACAGATACGCAGTATTTT. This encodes CASRSGRPSWTDTQYF.

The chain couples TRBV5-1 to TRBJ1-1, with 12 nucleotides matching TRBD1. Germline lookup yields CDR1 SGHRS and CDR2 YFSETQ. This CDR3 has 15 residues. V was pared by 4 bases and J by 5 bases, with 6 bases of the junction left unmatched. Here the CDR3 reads CASSGGQGAFTEAFF. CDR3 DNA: TGCGCCAGCAGCGGGGGACAGGGGGCGTTTACTGAAGCTTTCTTT.

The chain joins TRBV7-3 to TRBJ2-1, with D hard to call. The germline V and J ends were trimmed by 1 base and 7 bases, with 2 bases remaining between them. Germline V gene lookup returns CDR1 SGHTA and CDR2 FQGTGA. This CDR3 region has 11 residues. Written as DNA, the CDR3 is TGTGCCAGCAGCTTAAGGAATGAGCAGTTCTTC. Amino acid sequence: CASSLRNEQFF.

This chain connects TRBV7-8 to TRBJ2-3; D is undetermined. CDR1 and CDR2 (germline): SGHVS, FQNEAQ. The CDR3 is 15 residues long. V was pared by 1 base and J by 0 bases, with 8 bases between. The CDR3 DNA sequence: TGTGCCAGCAGCTTAGGTCGTGCTAGCACAGATACGCAGTATTTT. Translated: CASSLGRASTDTQYF.

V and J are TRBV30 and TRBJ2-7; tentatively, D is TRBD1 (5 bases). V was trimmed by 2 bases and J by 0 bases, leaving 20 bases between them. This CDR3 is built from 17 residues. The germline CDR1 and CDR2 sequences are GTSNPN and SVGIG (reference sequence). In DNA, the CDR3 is TGTGCCTGGAGTCATAGGGGCCCAATAGGCCTCTCCTACGAGCAGTACTTC. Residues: CAWSHRGPIGLSYEQYF.

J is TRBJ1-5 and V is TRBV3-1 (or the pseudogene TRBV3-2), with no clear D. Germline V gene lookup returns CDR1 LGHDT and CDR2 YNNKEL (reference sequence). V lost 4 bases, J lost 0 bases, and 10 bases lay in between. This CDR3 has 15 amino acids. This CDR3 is CASSRTDYSNQPQHF. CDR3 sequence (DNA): TGTGCCAGCAGCCGTACAGATTATAGCAATCAGCCCCAGCATTTT.

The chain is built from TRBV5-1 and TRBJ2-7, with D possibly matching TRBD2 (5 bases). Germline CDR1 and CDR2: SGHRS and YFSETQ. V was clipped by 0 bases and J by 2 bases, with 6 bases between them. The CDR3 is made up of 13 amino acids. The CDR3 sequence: CASSLDGAYEQYF. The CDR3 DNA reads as TGCGCCAGCAGCTTGGACGGGGCCTACGAGCAGTACTTC.

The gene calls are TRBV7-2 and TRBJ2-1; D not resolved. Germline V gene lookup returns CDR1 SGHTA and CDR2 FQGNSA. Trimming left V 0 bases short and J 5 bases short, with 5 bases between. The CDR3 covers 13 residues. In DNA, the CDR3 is TGTGCCAGCAGCTTAGCCGTAAACAATGAGCAGTTCTTC. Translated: CASSLAVNNEQFF.

CDR3 in DNA: TGTGCCAGCTCACCATCCATCGAGACCCAGTACTTC. Translation gives CASSPSIETQYF. The chain carries TRBV18 and TRBJ2-5; D uncertain. The germline V and J ends were trimmed by 2 bases and 5 bases, with 6 bases remaining between them. This CDR3 comprises 12 residues. Germline CDR1 and CDR2: KGHSH and LQKENI. The variable domain in full, with the rest retrieved from reference TRBV18 and TRBJ2-5, is NAGVMQNPRHLVRRRGQEARLRCSPMKGHSHVYWYRQLPEEGLKFMVYLQKENIIDESGMPKERFSAEFPKEGPSILRIQQVVRGDSAAYFCASSPSIETQYFGPGTRLLVL.

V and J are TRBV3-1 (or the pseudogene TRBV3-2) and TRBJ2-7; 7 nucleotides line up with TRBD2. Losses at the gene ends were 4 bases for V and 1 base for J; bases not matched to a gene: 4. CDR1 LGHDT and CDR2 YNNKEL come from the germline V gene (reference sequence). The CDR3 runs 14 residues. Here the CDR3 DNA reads TGTGCCAGCAGCCGCGGGACTACTTCCTACGAGCAGTACTTC. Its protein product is CASSRGTTSYEQYF.

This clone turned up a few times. The CDR3 DNA follows: TGTGCCTGGAGTATAACAGGGGCTGGAGAAAAACTGTTTTTT. Translating gives CAWSITGAGEKLFF. This chain connects TRBV30 to TRBJ1-4; the match to TRBD1 covers 7 bases. After removal of 2 bases from V and 8 bases from J, the junction contained 8 bases not matched to a gene. This CDR3 has 14 amino acids. Germline V lookup: CDR1 GTSNPN, CDR2 SVGIG (reference sequence).

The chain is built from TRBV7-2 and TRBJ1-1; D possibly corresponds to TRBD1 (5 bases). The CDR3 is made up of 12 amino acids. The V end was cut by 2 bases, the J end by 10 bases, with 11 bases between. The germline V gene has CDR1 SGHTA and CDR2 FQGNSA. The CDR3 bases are TGTGCCAGCAGCTTAATCTGGGACGGAGCTTTCTTT. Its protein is CASSLIWDGAFF.

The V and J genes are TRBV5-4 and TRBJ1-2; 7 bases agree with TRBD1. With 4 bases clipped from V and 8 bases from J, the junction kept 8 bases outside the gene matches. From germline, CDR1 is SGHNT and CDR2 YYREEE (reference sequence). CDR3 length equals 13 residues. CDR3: CASSTDRSGGYTF. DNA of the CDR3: TGTGCCAGCAGCACGGACAGGTCAGGGGGCTACACCTTC.

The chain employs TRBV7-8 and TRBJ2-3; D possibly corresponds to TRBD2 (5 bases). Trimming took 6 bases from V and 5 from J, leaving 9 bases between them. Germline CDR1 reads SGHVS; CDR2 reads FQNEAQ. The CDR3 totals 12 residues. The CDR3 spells CASSRAVDTQYF. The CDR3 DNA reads TGTGCCAGCAGTCGAGCGGTAGATACGCAGTATTTT.